This T cell receptor (beta chain) is from a study of response to subunit inactivated influenza vaccine. The study, taken as a whole, reports: Only a handful of new T cells, the authors suggested, are recruited with each seasonal influenza vaccination.

This CDR3 spans 14 amino acids. The germline V gene encodes CDR1 SGHDN and CDR2 FVKESK. Trimming cost V 5 bases and J 4 bases, with 14 bases left between them. TCRdb re-analysed the RT-PCR reads in MiXCR, keeping a single row per CDR3 protein. The data show approximately 570,000 distinct CDR3 sequences, 7.5% to 8.5% seen once. This clonotype was seen at least ten times. As yet, its antigen is unknown. The sample in question was PBMCs from blood, obtained less than 25 months after vaccination. This receptor was identified in a man aged 45 to 70 who received an inactivated influenza vaccine. This chain uses TRBV14 with TRBJ1-2, with D possibly being TRBD1 (6 bases). CDR3: CASSDVGGLYGYTF. The CDR3 DNA reads TGTGCCAGCAGCGACGTCGGGGGGCTCTATGGCTACACCTTC.